This is a list of T cell receptor beta chains from one sample in a study of T cell responses to AZD1222 COVID-19 vaccine. The table came from immunoSEQ multiplex PCR; TCRdb's copy has only in-frame clones and leaves some out. This sample yields fewer than 150,000 clones, of which more than 75% are seen a single time; 3.5% belongs to the top ten. This specimen was peripheral blood, taken 28 days after the second AZD1222 dose. The receptors derive from an adult who received the AZD1222 COVID-19 vaccine. Each CDR3 is given with its conserved first and last residue. The D gene is left open where the match is weak. Expanded clones get a size class; other rows say once, few or many, or leave the size out.

once	12	TRBV21-1	.	TRBJ2-3	CASSKLDPMQYF	TGTGCCAGCAGCAAACTTGACCCGATGCAGTATTTT
.	13	TRBV14	.	TRBJ1-1	CASSQVGANEAFF	TGTGCCAGCAGCCAAGTCGGGGCCAATGAAGCTTTCTTT
.	15	TRBV27	TRBD1	TRBJ1-2	CASSLSGDRERGYTF	TGTGCCAGCAGTTTATCTGGGGACAGGGAGAGGGGCTACACCTTC
.	17	TRBV5-4	.	TRBJ2-2	CASSWQSSVRNTGELFF	TGTGCCAGCAGCTGGCAATCTAGCGTTAGAAACACCGGGGAGCTGTTTTTT
.	14	TRBV7-2	.	TRBJ2-1	CASTLKTLYNEQFF	TGTGCCAGCACCTTGAAAACCCTGTACAATGAGCAGTTCTTC
.	14	TRBV2	TRBD1	TRBJ2-3	CASSRDRSTDTQYF	TGTGCCAGCAGCCGGGACAGGTCCACAGATACGCAGTATTTT
once	21	TRBV21-1	.	TRBJ2-5	CASSKDSGTVPPDPIQETQYF	TGTGCCAGCAGCAAAGACTCCGGGACAGTACCGCCTGATCCGATCCAAGAGACCCAGTACTTC
.	12	TRBV30	.	TRBJ1-2	CAWRVGYYGYTF	TGTGCCTGGAGGGTAGGGTACTATGGCTACACCTTC
once	14	TRBV9	TRBD1	TRBJ2-1	CASSNRQGANEQFF	TGTGCCAGCAGCAACCGACAGGGAGCAAATGAGCAGTTCTTC
.	14	TRBV5-1	.	TRBJ1-1	CASSLGTVNTEAFF	TGCGCCAGCAGCTTGGGCACAGTGAATACTGAAGCTTTCTTT
.	13	TRBV15	.	TRBJ2-3	CATSSPSAGLRYF	TGTGCCACCAGCTCCCCTAGTGCAGGCTTAAGGTATTTT
.	18	TRBV6-4	TRBD1	TRBJ2-2	CASSDSGLGQGNTGELFF	TGTGCCAGCAGTGACTCAGGGTTGGGACAGGGGAACACCGGGGAGCTGTTTTTT
.	14	TRBV6-6	.	TRBJ1-1	CASSYPLEDTEAFF	TGTGCCAGCAGTTACCCACTCGAGGACACTGAAGCTTTCTTT
.	13	TRBV18	TRBD1	TRBJ1-2	CASSEGQGYGYTF	TGTGCCAGCTCCGAGGGACAGGGGTATGGCTACACCTTC
.	11	TRBV2	.	TRBJ2-5	CASSVRETQYF	TGTGCCAGCAGTGTTCGGGAGACCCAGTACTTC
.	16	TRBV7-9	.	TRBJ1-4	CASSLESGDHNEKLFF	TGTGCCAGCAGCTTAGAATCAGGGGACCATAATGAAAAACTGTTTTTT
once	15	TRBV4-1	.	TRBJ1-3	CASSQGLASGNTIYF	TGCGCCAGCAGCCAAGGACTGGCCTCTGGAAACACCATATATTTT
.	14	TRBV9	.	TRBJ1-5	CASSRAAFNQPQHF	TGTGCCAGCAGCCGGGCAGCCTTCAATCAGCCCCAGCATTTT
once	13	TRBV5-1	.	TRBJ1-1	CASSLDRKTEAFF	TGCGCCAGCAGCTTGGACAGGAAAACTGAAGCTTTCTTT
.	14	TRBV25-1	.	TRBJ1-2	CASSESGSSYGYTF	TGTGCCAGCAGTGAATCGGGCAGCAGCTATGGCTACACCTTC
.	12	TRBV28	.	TRBJ1-3	CASRVGGNTIYF	TGTGCCAGCAGGGTCGGGGGAAACACCATATATTTT
.	11	TRBV12-3/TRBV12-4	.	TRBJ2-1	CASSPSNEQFF	TGTGCCAGCAGTCCGAGTAATGAGCAGTTCTTC